One and the same sample provided the 11 T cell receptor beta chains below, sequenced in a study of OX40 agonist ivuxolimab in advanced cancers. Library preparation employed the immunoSEQ multiplex PCR assay. Entries here come from immuneACCESS through TCRdb and include only in-frame sequences with V and J called. Some clones fail to appear in such tables; in the studies checked, an unresolved V gene covers under half of the shortfall, and the cause of the remainder is unknown. A total of 70,000 or so clones appear in this sample, around 80% of them only once. 1.2% of the sample lies in the top ten. Sample: CD4+ or CD8+ T cells sorted from blood, taken in a trial of the OX40 agonist ivuxolimab. The receptors here all came from an adult with an advanced solid tumor such as melanoma, head and neck, liver or kidney cancer.

This rearrangement joins TRBV7-6 to TRBJ2-2; 7 bases agree with TRBD2. CDR1 and CDR2 from the germline V gene are SGHVS and FNYEAQ. Trimming removed 11 bases from V and 6 bases from J; junction bases left unmatched: 12. The length of the CDR3 is 14 residues. In nucleotides, the CDR3 is TGTGCCGTGGGGAGGGCGAGAGAAGCCGGGGAGCTGTTTTTT. It specifies CAVGRAREAGELFF.

The chain joins TRBV7-2 to TRBJ1-2, with D perhaps matching TRBD1 (5 bases). The CDR3 sequence is 15 residues long. Germline V gene data show CDR1 as SGHTA and CDR2 as FQGNSA. The V and J ends lost 5 bases and 2 bases respectively, with 15 bases between them. Here the CDR3 DNA reads TGTGCCAGCAGCCCCTCGGGAGGGACCAACTATGGCTACACCTTC. This encodes CASSPSGGTNYGYTF.

The rearrangement uses TRBV2 and TRBJ1-5; no definite D call. Germline V lookup: CDR1 SNHLY, CDR2 FYNNEI. Trimming pared 2 bases from V and 7 bases from J, leaving 15 bases between. CDR3 length: 15 residues. The CDR3 region is CASSESGGSRQPQHF. In DNA, the CDR3 is TGTGCCAGCAGTGAAAGTGGCGGCTCCCGGCAGCCCCAGCATTTT. Using reference TRBV2 and TRBJ1-5 for the parts outside the CDR3, the full variable domain is EPEVTQTPSHQVTQMGQEVILRCVPISNHLYFYWYRQILGQKVEFLVSFYNNEISEKSEIFDDQFSVERPDGSNFTLKIRSTKLEDSAMYFCASSESGGSRQPQHFGDGTRLSIL.

The CDR3 is CASSTGSLYGYTF. The CDR3 DNA follows: TGTGCCAGTAGTACAGGGAGCCTCTATGGCTACACCTTC. V gene TRBV19 combines with J gene TRBJ1-2; D perhaps matches TRBD1 (5 bases). Looked up from germline, CDR1 is LNHDA and CDR2 is SQIVND (reference sequence). Trimming took 4 bases from V and 4 from J, leaving 10 bases between them. The CDR3 spans 13 residues.

CDR3 in amino acids: CASSGQEGTEAFF. The CDR3 DNA is TGCGCCAGCAGTGGGCAGGAGGGCACTGAAGCTTTCTTT. This chain connects TRBV5-1 to TRBJ1-1; D gene uncertain. Germline V gene sequence: CDR1 SGHRS, CDR2 YFSETQ. The CDR3 runs 13 residues. Deletions cut 5 bases from V and 4 bases from J, with 12 bases between.

The table lists this clone with a few counts. The chain is built from TRBV2 and TRBJ2-7; no clear D gene. Germline V gene sequence: CDR1 SNHLY, CDR2 FYNNEI. This CDR3 has 12 amino acids. Trimming pared 6 bases from V and 0 bases from J, leaving 6 bases between. The CDR3 nucleotides read TGTGCCAGCAGGGAAAGCTCCTACGAGCAGTACTTC. Protein product: CASRESSYEQYF.

The chain uses TRBV2 and TRBJ2-1, with TRBD2 matching 13 bases. The V segment lost 3 bases and the J segment 6 bases; nucleotides outside the gene matches: 2. CDR1 and CDR2 from the germline V gene are SNHLY and FYNNEI. CDR3 size: 15 residues. CDR3 sequence: CASSETSGGFNEQFF. The CDR3 nucleotides read TGTGCCAGCAGTGAGACTAGCGGGGGGTTCAATGAGCAGTTCTTC.

The CDR3 region has the DNA TGTGCCAGCAGCTCTGGGGGACGGGACACCGGGGAGCTGTTTTTT. It translates to CASSSGGRDTGELFF. This chain links TRBV5-4 with TRBJ2-2; D may correspond to TRBD1 or TRBD2 (5 bases each). Trimming stripped 3 bases from V and 3 bases from J, with 12 bases between. Germline CDR1 and CDR2: SGHNT and YYREEE (reference sequence). The CDR3 is 15 residues long.

This clone has only one observation. The sample holds other DNA sequences that translate to the same CDR3. The chain links TRBV18 to TRBJ2-7, with D possibly called TRBD1 or TRBD2 (5 bases each). CDR3 length equals 13 residues. CDR1 and CDR2 (germline): KGHSH, LQKENI. Trimming stripped 0 bases from V and 3 bases from J, with 6 bases between. CDR3 bases: TGTGCCAGCTCACCACCTGGGGGCTACGAGCAGTACTTC. Its protein product is CASSPPGGYEQYF.

V is TRBV29-1 and J is TRBJ2-6; D remains ambiguous. Trimming stripped 3 bases from V and 0 bases from J, with 9 bases between. Germline V gene sequence: CDR1 SQVTM, CDR2 ANQGSEA. This CDR3 contains 15 residues. CDR3 nucleotide sequence: TGCAGCGTTGACCAGGAAAGCTCTGGGGCCAACGTCCTGACTTTC. Its translation: CSVDQESSGANVLTF.

The rearrangement uses TRBV2 and TRBJ1-1; 10 bases fit TRBD1. Per the germline V gene, CDR1 is SNHLY and CDR2 is FYNNEI. The CDR3 consists of 15 residues. V shed 10 bases, J shed 0 bases, and the junction held 8 bases outside the gene matches. CDR3 in DNA: TGTGCCACCCGGCGGGACAGGGGCATGAACACTGAAGCTTTCTTT. The encoded protein is CATRRDRGMNTEAFF.